These 6 T cell receptor beta chains were all obtained from the same sample, sequenced in a study of cytomegalovirus exposure and HLA in healthy donors. The PCR used 60 Vbeta and 13 Jbeta primers. Some clones are missing from TCRdb's copy, which holds only in-frame ones; the method was immunoSEQ multiplex PCR. The sample consists of some 190,000 clones, around 81% of them appearing once. Sample: PBMCs. These receptors originate from a man between 18 and 35 years old in good health and CMV-seronegative.

This chain connects TRBV29-1 to TRBJ2-3, with TRBD1 identical over 9 bases. V dropped 3 bases and J dropped 5; count of bases not matched to a gene: 3. Per the germline V gene, CDR1 is SQVTM and CDR2 is ANQGSEA. The CDR3 length is 13 residues. CDR3 sequence (DNA): TGCAGCGTTGAGACAGGGGGAGGAGATACGCAGTATTTT. It is translated as CSVETGGGDTQYF.

To note about this clone: The junction differs from germline at one of its ends, possibly a read error. V and J are TRBV6-5 and TRBJ2-7, with a possible D match to TRBD1 (5 bases). This CDR3 is built from 16 residues. Germline V gene lookup returns CDR1 MNHEY and CDR2 SVGAGI. As DNA, the CDR3 is TGTGCCAGCAGATACTCTCGACAGCAATCTTCCTACGAGCAGTACTTC. It encodes CASRYSRQQSSYEQYF.

This clone has more than one count but fewer than ten. The rearrangement links TRBV11-2 to TRBJ1-4; 8 bases match TRBD1. The CDR3 covers 16 residues. Germline loops: CDR1 SGHAT, CDR2 FQNNGV. After removal of 1 base from V and 7 bases from J, the junction contained 8 bases not matched to a gene. This CDR3 reads CASSLGDRSVSEKLFF. The CDR3 nucleotides are TGTGCCAGCAGCTTAGGGGACAGGAGTGTGAGTGAAAAACTGTTTTTT. Full variable domain (remainder filled in from reference TRBV11-2 and TRBJ1-4): EAGVAQSPRYKIIEKRQSVAFWCNPISGHATLYWYQQILGQGPKLLIQFQNNGVVDDSQLPKDRFSAERLKGVDSTLKIQPAKLEDSAVYLCASSLGDRSVSEKLFFGSGTQLSVL.

This clone has just one count. The chain combines TRBV19 with TRBJ2-1; 7 nucleotides match TRBD2. Germline CDR1 LNHDA, CDR2 SQIVND (reference sequence). V shed 6 bases, J shed 8 bases, and the junction held 10 bases outside the gene matches. This CDR3 has 14 amino acids. CDR3: CASRWSGKGHEQFF. DNA of the CDR3: TGTGCCAGTAGATGGAGCGGGAAGGGCCATGAGCAGTTCTTC.

The chain links TRBV5-5 to TRBJ1-1, with a weak D call TRBD1 (6 bases). The CDR3 length is 16 residues. Germline values: CDR1 SGHKS, CDR2 YYEKEE (reference sequence). V was shortened by 3 bases and J by 3 bases, with 18 bases between the two germline ends. CDR3 DNA: TGTGCCAGCAGCTCATCCTGGGGCGGACAGTACACTGAAGCTTTCTTT. It yields the protein CASSSSWGGQYTEAFF.

The sample holds one count of this clone. The chain is built from TRBV6-6 and TRBJ1-1; D is uncertain. The V and J ends lost 2 bases and 1 base respectively, with 11 bases between them. Per the germline V gene, CDR1 is MNHNY and CDR2 is SVGAGI (reference sequence). CDR3 length: 15 residues. CDR3 in DNA: TGTGCCAGCAGTTACAGGGAGTTGTGGAACACTGAAGCTTTCTTT. It translates to CASSYRELWNTEAFF.